This TCR beta chain was identified in a study of blood T cell repertoires in COVID-19. On the study more broadly: Samples representing acute and convalescent COVID-19 were sourced from the United States, Italy and Spain.

Source study methods: Amplification of reference gene primers was used by the study to estimate nucleated cell counts. This table comes from immunoSEQ multiplex PCR, and its TCRdb copy is limited to in-frame clones, with some not included. V and J calls and clone size are those listed in that table; D and trimming were worked out from the DNA. There are about 40,000 clones in the sample; roughly 79% occur only once, and 30% to 35% lies in the top ten. Source material: peripheral blood. The TCR sequence derives from an elderly woman with acute or convalescent COVID-19.

Here the CDR3 DNA reads TGTGCCAGCTCACCTTACTATTCTTCGAACACTGAAGCTTTCTTT. Its protein is CASSPYYSSNTEAFF. The chain uses TRBV18 and TRBJ1-1, with D unresolved. V lost 3 bases and J 1 base, leaving 12 bases between the germline ends. The CDR3 is 15 residues long. The germline V gene encodes CDR1 KGHSH and CDR2 LQKENI.